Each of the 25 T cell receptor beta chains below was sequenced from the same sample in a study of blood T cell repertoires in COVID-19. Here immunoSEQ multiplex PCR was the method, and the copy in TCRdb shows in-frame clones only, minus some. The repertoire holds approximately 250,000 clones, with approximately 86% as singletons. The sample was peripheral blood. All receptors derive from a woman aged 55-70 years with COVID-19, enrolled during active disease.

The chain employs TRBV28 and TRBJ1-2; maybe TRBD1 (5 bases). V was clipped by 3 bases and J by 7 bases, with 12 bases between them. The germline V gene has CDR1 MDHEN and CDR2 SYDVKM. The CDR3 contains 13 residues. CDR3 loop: CASSFSGSGGYTF. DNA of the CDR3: TGTGCCAGCAGTTTTTCAGGGTCGGGTGGCTACACCTTC.

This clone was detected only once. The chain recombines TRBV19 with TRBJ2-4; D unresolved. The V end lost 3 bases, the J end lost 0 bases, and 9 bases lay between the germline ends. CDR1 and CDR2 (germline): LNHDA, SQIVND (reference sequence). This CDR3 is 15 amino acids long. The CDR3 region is CASSIRRSAKNIQYF. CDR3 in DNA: TGTGCCAGTAGTATTAGGCGGTCAGCCAAAAACATTCAGTACTTC.

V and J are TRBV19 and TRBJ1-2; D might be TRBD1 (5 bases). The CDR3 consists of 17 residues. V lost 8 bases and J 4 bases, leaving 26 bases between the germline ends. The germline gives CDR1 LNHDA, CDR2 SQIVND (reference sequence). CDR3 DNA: TGTGCCAGTCATCATCCCGCCGCAGGGAGGGCAGGCTATGGCTACACCTTC. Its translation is CASHHPAAGRAGYGYTF. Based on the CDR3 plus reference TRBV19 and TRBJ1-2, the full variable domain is DGGITQSPKYLFRKEGQNVTLSCEQNLNHDAMYWYRQDPGQGLRLIYYSQIVNDFQKGDIAEGYSVSREKKESFPLTVTSAQKNPTAFYLCASHHPAAGRAGYGYTFGSGTRLTVV.

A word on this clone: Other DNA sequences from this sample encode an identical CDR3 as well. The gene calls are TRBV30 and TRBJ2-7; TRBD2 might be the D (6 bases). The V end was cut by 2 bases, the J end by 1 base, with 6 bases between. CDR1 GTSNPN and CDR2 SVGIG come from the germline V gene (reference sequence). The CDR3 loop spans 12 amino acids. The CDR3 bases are TGTGCCTGGAGTCGGGGGTCCTACGAGCAGTACTTC. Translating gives CAWSRGSYEQYF.

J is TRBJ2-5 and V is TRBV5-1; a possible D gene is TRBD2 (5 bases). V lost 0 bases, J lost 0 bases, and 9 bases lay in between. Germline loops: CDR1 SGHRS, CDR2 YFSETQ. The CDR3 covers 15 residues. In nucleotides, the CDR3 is TGCGCCAGCAGCTTGGGCGGGTGGGACCAAGAGACCCAGTACTTC. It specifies CASSLGGWDQETQYF.

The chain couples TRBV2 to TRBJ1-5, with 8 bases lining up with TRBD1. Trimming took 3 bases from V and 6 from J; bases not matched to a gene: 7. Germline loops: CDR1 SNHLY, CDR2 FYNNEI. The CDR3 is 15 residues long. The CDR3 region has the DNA TGTGCCAGCAGTGAGACAGGGGTGGGGACTCAGCCCCAGCATTTT. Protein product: CASSETGVGTQPQHF.

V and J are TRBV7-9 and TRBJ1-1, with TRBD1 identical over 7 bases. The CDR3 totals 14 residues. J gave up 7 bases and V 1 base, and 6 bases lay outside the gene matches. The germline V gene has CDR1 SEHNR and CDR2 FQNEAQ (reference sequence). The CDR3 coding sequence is TGTGCCAGCAGCTTAGTTTTGGGGACAGTTGAAGCTTTCTTT. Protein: CASSLVLGTVEAFF.

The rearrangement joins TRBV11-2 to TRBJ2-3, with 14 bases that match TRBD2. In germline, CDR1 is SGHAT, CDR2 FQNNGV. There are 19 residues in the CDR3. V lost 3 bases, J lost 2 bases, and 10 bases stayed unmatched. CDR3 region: CASSFGTSGSGGATDTQYF. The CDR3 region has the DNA TGTGCCAGCAGCTTCGGGACTAGCGGGAGCGGGGGGGCCACAGATACGCAGTATTTT. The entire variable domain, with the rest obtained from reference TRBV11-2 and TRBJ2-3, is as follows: EAGVAQSPRYKIIEKRQSVAFWCNPISGHATLYWYQQILGQGPKLLIQFQNNGVVDDSQLPKDRFSAERLKGVDSTLKIQPAKLEDSAVYLCASSFGTSGSGGATDTQYFGPGTRLTVL.

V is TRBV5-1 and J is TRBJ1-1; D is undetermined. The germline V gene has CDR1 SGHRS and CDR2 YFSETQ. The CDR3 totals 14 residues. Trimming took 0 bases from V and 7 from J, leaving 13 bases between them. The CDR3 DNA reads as TGCGCCAGCAGCTTGGCCCTAGGAGGATTTGAAGCTTTCTTT. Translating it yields CASSLALGGFEAFF.

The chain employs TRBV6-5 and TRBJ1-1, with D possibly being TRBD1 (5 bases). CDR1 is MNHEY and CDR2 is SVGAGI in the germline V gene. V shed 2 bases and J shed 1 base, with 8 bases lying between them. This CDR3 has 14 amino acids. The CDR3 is CASSYRQPNTEAFF. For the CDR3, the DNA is TGTGCCAGCAGTTACCGACAGCCGAACACTGAAGCTTTCTTT.

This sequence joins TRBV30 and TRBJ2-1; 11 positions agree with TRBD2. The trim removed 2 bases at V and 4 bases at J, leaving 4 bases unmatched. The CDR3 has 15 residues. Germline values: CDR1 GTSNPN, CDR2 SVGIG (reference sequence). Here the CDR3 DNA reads TGTGCCTGGAGTCCCGGGACTAGCGGTTACAATGAGCAGTTCTTC. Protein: CAWSPGTSGYNEQFF.

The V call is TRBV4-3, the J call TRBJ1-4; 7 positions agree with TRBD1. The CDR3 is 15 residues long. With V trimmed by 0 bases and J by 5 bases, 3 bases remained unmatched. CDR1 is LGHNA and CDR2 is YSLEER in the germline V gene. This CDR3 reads CASSQDGTENEKLFF. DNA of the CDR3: TGCGCCAGCAGCCAAGATGGGACAGAAAATGAAAAACTGTTTTTT.

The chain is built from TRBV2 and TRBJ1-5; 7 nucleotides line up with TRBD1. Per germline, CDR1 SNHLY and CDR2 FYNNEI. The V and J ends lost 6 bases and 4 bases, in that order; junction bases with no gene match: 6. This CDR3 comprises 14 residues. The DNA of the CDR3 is TGTGCCAGCAGCCGGGACAGTGGAAATCAGCCCCAGCATTTT. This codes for CASSRDSGNQPQHF.

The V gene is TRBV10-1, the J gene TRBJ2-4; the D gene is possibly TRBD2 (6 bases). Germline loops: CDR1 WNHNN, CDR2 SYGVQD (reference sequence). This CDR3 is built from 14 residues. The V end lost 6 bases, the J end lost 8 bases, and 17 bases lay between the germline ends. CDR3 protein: CASSEGGERDIQYF. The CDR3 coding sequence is TGCGCCAGCAGCGAAGGAGGGGAGAGGGACATTCAGTACTTC.

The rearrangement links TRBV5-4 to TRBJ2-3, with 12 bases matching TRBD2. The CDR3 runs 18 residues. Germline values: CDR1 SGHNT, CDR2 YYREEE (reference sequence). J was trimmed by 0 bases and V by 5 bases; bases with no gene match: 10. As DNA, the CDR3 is TGTGCCAGCAGAGCGCTAGCGGGAGGGCTATATAGCACAGATACGCAGTATTTT. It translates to CASRALAGGLYSTDTQYF. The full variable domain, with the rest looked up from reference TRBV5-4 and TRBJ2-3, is ETGVTQSPTHLIKTRGQQVTLRCSSQSGHNTVSWYQQALGQGPQFIFQYYREEENGRGNFPPRFSGLQFPNYSSELNVNALELDDSALYLCASRALAGGLYSTDTQYFGPGTRLTVL.

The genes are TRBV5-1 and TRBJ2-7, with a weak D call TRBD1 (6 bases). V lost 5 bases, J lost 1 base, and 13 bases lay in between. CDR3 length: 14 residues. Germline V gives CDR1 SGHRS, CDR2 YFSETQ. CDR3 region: CASRPGRGSYEQYF. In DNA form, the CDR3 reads TGCGCCAGCAGGCCGGGAAGGGGGTCCTACGAGCAGTACTTC.

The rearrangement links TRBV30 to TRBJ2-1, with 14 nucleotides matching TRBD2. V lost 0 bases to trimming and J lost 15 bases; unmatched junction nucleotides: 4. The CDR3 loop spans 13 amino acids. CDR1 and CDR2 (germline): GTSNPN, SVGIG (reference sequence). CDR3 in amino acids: CAWSVGTSGRTFF. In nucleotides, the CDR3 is TGTGCCTGGAGTGTTGGGACTAGCGGGAGAACGTTCTTC.

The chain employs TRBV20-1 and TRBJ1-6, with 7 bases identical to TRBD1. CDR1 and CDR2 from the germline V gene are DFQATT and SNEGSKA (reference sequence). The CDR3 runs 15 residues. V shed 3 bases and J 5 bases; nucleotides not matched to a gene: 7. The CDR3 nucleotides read TGCAGTGCTAGTGGCATCCAGGGGGATAATTCACCCCTCCACTTT. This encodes CSASGIQGDNSPLHF.

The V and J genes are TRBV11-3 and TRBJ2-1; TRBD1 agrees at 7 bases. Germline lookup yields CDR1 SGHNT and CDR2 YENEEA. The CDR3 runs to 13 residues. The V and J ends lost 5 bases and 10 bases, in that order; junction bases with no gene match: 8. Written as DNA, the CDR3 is TGTGCCAGCAGCGTTGACAGGGTTAGGGAGCAGTTCTTC. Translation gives CASSVDRVREQFF.

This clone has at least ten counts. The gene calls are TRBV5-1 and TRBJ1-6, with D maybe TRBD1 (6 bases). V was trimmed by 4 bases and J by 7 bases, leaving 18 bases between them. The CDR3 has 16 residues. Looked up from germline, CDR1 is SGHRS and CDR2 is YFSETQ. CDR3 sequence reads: CASSPAGAPINSPLHF. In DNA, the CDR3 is TGCGCCAGCAGCCCGGCGGGGGCGCCCATAAATTCACCCCTCCACTTT.

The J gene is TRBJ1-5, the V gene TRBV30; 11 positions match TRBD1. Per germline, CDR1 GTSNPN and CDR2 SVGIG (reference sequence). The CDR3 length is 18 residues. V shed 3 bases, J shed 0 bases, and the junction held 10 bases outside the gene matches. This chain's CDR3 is CAWSPGQGGLFSNQPQHF. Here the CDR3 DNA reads TGTGCCTGGAGCCCGGGACAGGGGGGCCTTTTTAGCAATCAGCCCCAGCATTTT.

The CDR3 region has the DNA TGTGCCAGCAGCTTGAGACAGGGGGCGGACTATGGCTACACCTTC. Translated, it gives CASSLRQGADYGYTF. The chain combines TRBV7-2 with TRBJ1-2, with TRBD1 identical over 10 bases. Germline V gives CDR1 SGHTA, CDR2 FQGNSA. This CDR3 spans 15 amino acids. With 3 bases clipped from V and 3 bases from J, the junction kept 4 bases outside the gene matches.

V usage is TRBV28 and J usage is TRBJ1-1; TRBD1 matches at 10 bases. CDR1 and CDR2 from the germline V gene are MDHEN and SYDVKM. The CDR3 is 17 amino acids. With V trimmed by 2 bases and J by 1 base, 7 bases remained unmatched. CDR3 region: CASSLLGTGARNTEAFF. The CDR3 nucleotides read TGTGCCAGCAGTTTACTAGGGACAGGGGCGAGGAACACTGAAGCTTTCTTT.

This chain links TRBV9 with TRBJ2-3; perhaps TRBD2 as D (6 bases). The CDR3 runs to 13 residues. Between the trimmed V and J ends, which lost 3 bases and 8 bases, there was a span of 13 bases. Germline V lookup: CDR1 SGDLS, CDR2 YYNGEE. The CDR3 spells CASSATQEGTQYF. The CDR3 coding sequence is TGTGCCAGCAGCGCCACCCAGGAGGGTACGCAGTATTTT.

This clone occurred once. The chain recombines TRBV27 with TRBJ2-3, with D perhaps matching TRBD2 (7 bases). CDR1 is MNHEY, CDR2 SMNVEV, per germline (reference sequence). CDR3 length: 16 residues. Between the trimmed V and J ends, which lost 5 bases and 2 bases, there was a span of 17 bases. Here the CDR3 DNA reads TGTGCCAGCAGTCCGCGGGGGCTAGCGGACACAGATACGCAGTATTTT. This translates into CASSPRGLADTDTQYF.